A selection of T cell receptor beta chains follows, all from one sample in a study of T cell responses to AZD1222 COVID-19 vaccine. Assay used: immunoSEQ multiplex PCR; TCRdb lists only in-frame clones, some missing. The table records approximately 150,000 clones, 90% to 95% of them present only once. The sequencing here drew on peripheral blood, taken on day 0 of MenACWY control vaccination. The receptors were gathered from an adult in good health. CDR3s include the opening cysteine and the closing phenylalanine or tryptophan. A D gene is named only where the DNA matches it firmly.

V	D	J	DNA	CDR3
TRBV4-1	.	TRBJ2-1	TGCGCCAGCAGTCCCTTCGGATTATACAATGAGCAGTTCTTC	CASSPFGLYNEQFF
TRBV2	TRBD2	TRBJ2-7	TGTGCCAGCAGTGTCGGACTAGCGGGAGGACCGTACGAGCAGTACTTC	CASSVGLAGGPYEQYF
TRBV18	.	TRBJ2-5	TGTGCCAGCTCACCATCGTTGCGGGCCCAAGAGACCCAGTACTTC	CASSPSLRAQETQYF
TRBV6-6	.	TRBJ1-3	TGTGCCAGCAGTTCCCACCCACCAGAGACTGGAAACACCATATATTTT	CASSSHPPETGNTIYF
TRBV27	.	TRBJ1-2	TGTGCCAGCAGTTTAAGGGGTAGCTATGGCTACACCTTC	CASSLRGSYGYTF
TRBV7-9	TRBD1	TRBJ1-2	TGTGCCAGCAGACAAACAGGGGTTCATGGCTACACCTTC	CASRQTGVHGYTF
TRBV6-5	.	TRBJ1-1	TGTGCCAGTACCCCGGGCAGGGTAACTGAAGCTTTCTTT	CASTPGRVTEAFF
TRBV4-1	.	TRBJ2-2	TGCGCCAGCAAAGGGCGGGGGAACACCGGGGAGCTGTTTTTT	CASKGRGNTGELFF
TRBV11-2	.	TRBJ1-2	TGTGCCAGCAGCTTACGTAAGGGCTACACCTTC	CASSLRKGYTF
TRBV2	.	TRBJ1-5	TGTGCCAGCAGGCACAGCCTCCGGGGCAATCAGCCCCAGCATTTT	CASRHSLRGNQPQHF
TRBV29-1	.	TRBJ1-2	TGCAGCGTTGGAAGGGGGGAGGGTGGCTACACCTTC	CSVGRGEGGYTF
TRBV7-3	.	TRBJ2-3	TGTGCCAGCAGCTCATCCTTGGATACGCAGTATTTT	CASSSSLDTQYF
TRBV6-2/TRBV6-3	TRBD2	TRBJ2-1	TGTGCCAGCAGTTACGGGGGGGAGGGCCTCGGCAATGAGCAGTTCTTC	CASSYGGEGLGNEQFF
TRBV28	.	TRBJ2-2	TGTGCCAGCAGAGAAGGGGGACTGATCGCGAACACCGGGGAGCTGTTTTTT	CASREGGLIANTGELFF
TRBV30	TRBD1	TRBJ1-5	TGTGCCTGGAGCCTGGACAGGGAAAATCAGCCCCAGCATTTT	CAWSLDRENQPQHF